The 8 T cell receptor beta chains below were found in one sample sequenced in a study of cytomegalovirus exposure and HLA in healthy donors. Researchers ran the PCR with 60 Vbeta and 13 Jbeta primers. Repertoires were generated with immunoSEQ multiplex PCR, while TCRdb's copy carries only in-frame clones and drops some. Of tens of thousands of clones in the sample, over 70% were seen once. Sequences were obtained from PBMCs. These receptors originate from a man in his fifties in good health and CMV-seropositive.

The chain recombines TRBV7-8 with TRBJ1-5; 7 positions match TRBD1. This CDR3 is built from 17 residues. The germline gives CDR1 SGHVS, CDR2 FQNEAQ. Trimming took 5 bases from V and 2 from J; bases not matched to a gene: 12. The CDR3 sequence: CASSAVEGASGNQPQHF. CDR3 DNA: TGTGCCAGCAGCGCAGTAGAGGGGGCGAGTGGCAATCAGCCCCAGCATTTT.

V usage is TRBV28 and J usage is TRBJ2-2; TRBD1 agrees at 11 bases. The CDR3 extends over 16 amino acids. J lost 6 bases, V lost 2 bases, and 5 bases had no gene match. Germline V gives CDR1 MDHEN, CDR2 SYDVKM. CDR3 sequence reads: CASSLMDRGLPGELFF. The CDR3 DNA reads TGTGCCAGCAGTTTAATGGACAGGGGGCTCCCCGGGGAGCTGTTTTTT.

V and J are TRBV28 and TRBJ2-7, with 8 bases fitting TRBD1. Per the germline V gene, CDR1 is MDHEN and CDR2 is SYDVKM. V lost 4 bases, J lost 4 bases, and 15 bases stayed unmatched. CDR3 size: 17 residues. The CDR3 coding sequence is TGTGCCAGCAGTTACTCCCCCTCAGGACAGGGCTGGTACGAGCAGTACTTC. Protein sequence: CASSYSPSGQGWYEQYF.

J is TRBJ1-5 and V is TRBV19, with TRBD1 identical over 9 bases. The V gene's germline CDR1 is LNHDA and CDR2 SQIVND (reference sequence). The junction had 11 bases not matched to a gene; V was cut back by 5 bases and J by 0 bases. The CDR3 sequence is 18 residues long. The CDR3 sequence: CASSPGTGYGYSNQPQHF. Written as DNA, the CDR3 is TGTGCCAGTAGTCCTGGGACAGGGTACGGGTATAGCAATCAGCCCCAGCATTTT.

The chain couples TRBV10-3 to TRBJ2-1; 9 bases map to TRBD1. Germline V lookup: CDR1 ENHRY, CDR2 SYGVKD. The CDR3 totals 15 residues. With 2 bases clipped from V and 4 bases from J, the junction kept 3 bases outside the gene matches. CDR3 loop: CAISERQGEYNEQFF. CDR3 sequence (DNA): TGTGCCATCAGTGAGAGACAGGGGGAATACAATGAGCAGTTCTTC.

This sequence joins TRBV5-1 and TRBJ2-7; D unclear. With 0 bases removed from V and 4 bases from J, the gap between germline ends came to 11 bases. Germline V CDR1 and CDR2: SGHRS, YFSETQ. CDR3 length: 14 residues. CDR3 in DNA: TGCGCCAGCAGCTTGGATTGGCCGCCTTACGAGCAGTACTTC. Its protein product is CASSLDWPPYEQYF.

The V gene is TRBV19, the J gene TRBJ2-7; 8 positions agree with TRBD2. After removal of 5 bases from V and 0 bases from J, the junction contained 3 bases not matched to a gene. The CDR3 contains 14 residues. Germline V gene sequence: CDR1 LNHDA, CDR2 SQIVND (reference sequence). The CDR3 loop reads CASSWTSTSYEQYF. CDR3 sequence (DNA): TGTGCCAGTAGTTGGACTAGCACCTCCTACGAGCAGTACTTC.

This clone appeared a single time. The genes are TRBV9 and TRBJ2-7, with 11 positions matching TRBD2. CDR1 is SGDLS and CDR2 is YYNGEE in the germline V gene. The CDR3 spans 13 residues. V shed 7 bases and J 6 bases; nucleotides not matched to a gene: 6. CDR3 bases: TGTGCCAGCGGCACCGGGACTAGCGGCGAGCAGTACTTC. Translation: CASGTGTSGEQYF.